The 25 T cell receptor beta chains below were found in one sample sequenced in a study of blood T cell repertoires in COVID-19. Using immunoSEQ multiplex PCR, the repertoire was profiled, and TCRdb retains in-frame clones only, with some absent. Of 75,000 or so clones in the sample, roughly 85% were seen once. Sequenced: peripheral blood. The receptors shown here come from a woman older than 75 with active or convalescent COVID-19.

This chain joins TRBV6-5 and TRBJ1-4, with D unclear. CDR3 size: 13 residues. Deletions cut 8 bases from V and 3 bases from J, with 10 bases between. Germline-derived CDR1 and CDR2 are MNHEY and SVGAGI. CDR3 in amino acids: CASLGSANEKLFF. The CDR3, as DNA: TGTGCCAGCTTGGGCTCAGCTAATGAAAAACTGTTTTTT.

The rearrangement uses TRBV5-1 and TRBJ1-4, with 8 positions matching TRBD1. V lost 4 bases and J lost 3; bases outside the gene matches: 14. The V gene's germline CDR1 is SGHRS and CDR2 YFSETQ. This CDR3 spans 18 amino acids. Here the CDR3 reads CASSTERQGMLPNEKLFF. The CDR3 coding sequence is TGCGCCAGCAGCACAGAAAGACAGGGGATGCTGCCTAATGAAAAACTGTTTTTT.

The chain combines TRBV6-2 or TRBV6-3 with TRBJ2-5, with 10 bases identical to TRBD2. The CDR3 loop spans 14 amino acids. J lost 11 bases, V lost 5 bases, and 11 bases had no gene match. Germline V CDR1 and CDR2: MNHEY, SVGEGT. In DNA, the CDR3 is TGTGCCAGCAGTCAAGAAGGGACTAGCGTCTCGCAGTACTTC. It specifies CASSQEGTSVSQYF.

The sample holds one count of this clone. The V and J genes are TRBV5-6 and TRBJ2-5; 9 bases match TRBD1. This CDR3 comprises 15 residues. Germline CDR1 SGHDT, CDR2 YYEEEE. Losses at the gene ends were 4 bases for V and 4 bases for J; bases not matched to a gene: 8. The CDR3: CASSPQGQGRETQYF. Here the CDR3 DNA reads TGTGCCAGCAGCCCTCAGGGACAGGGTAGAGAGACCCAGTACTTC.

The chain recombines TRBV10-3 with TRBJ2-2; 7 bases agree with TRBD1. Germline trimming cut 6 bases from V and 3 bases from J; bases unmatched to any gene: 4. CDR3 length: 14 residues. From germline, CDR1 is ENHRY and CDR2 SYGVKD. In DNA form, the CDR3 reads TGTGCCATCAGAAGAGGACAGGACACCGGGGAGCTGTTTTTT. Encoded protein: CAIRRGQDTGELFF.

The V call is TRBV5-6, the J call TRBJ2-5; 10 nucleotides align to TRBD2. Germline V CDR1 and CDR2: SGHDT, YYEEEE. The CDR3 extends over 15 amino acids. V gave up 1 base and J gave up 2 bases; unmatched junction bases: 2. The CDR3 coding sequence is TGTGCCAGCAGCTTGTTACTAGCGGGGCAAGAGACCCAGTACTTC. It specifies CASSLLLAGQETQYF.

The CDR3 here is CASRYYNEQFF. In DNA, the CDR3 is TGTGCCAGCAGATACTACAATGAGCAGTTCTTC. The chain is built from TRBV5-5 and TRBJ2-1; D remains ambiguous. The germline CDR1 and CDR2 sequences are SGHKS and YYEKEE (reference sequence). V dropped 5 bases and J dropped 3 bases, with 3 bases sitting between them. The CDR3 covers 11 residues. Full variable domain (outside the CDR3, taken from reference TRBV5-5 and TRBJ2-1): DAGVTQSPTHLIKTRGQQVTLRCSPISGHKSVSWYQQVLGQGPQFIFQYYEKEERGRGNFPDRFSARQFPNYSSELNVNALLLGDSALYLCASRYYNEQFFGPGTRLTVL.

V gene TRBV7-2 combines with J gene TRBJ2-7, with TRBD1 identical over 7 bases. The trim removed 8 bases at V and 2 bases at J, leaving 3 bases unmatched. This CDR3 spans 12 amino acids. Per germline, CDR1 SGHTA and CDR2 FQGNSA. The CDR3 nucleotides are TGTGCCAGCCAGGGGGTACCCTACGAGCAGTACTTC. Its protein product is CASQGVPYEQYF.

DNA of the CDR3: TGTGCCAGCCGGGACAGGGGCCGCCTAGGAGGTACAGATACGCAGTATTTT. It is translated as CASRDRGRLGGTDTQYF. The rearrangement uses TRBV19 and TRBJ2-3; 10 bases agree with TRBD1. Germline CDR1 reads LNHDA; CDR2 reads SQIVND (reference sequence). The CDR3 has 17 residues. The ends lost 9 bases at V and 3 bases at J; junction bases unmatched: 15. The full variable domain, its missing parts supplied by reference TRBV19 and TRBJ2-3, is DGGITQSPKYLFRKEGQNVTLSCEQNLNHDAMYWYRQDPGQGLRLIYYSQIVNDFQKGDIAEGYSVSREKKESFPLTVTSAQKNPTAFYLCASRDRGRLGGTDTQYFGPGTRLTVL.

The chain joins TRBV20-1 to TRBJ1-1; D is ambiguous. CDR1 is DFQATT, CDR2 SNEGSKA, per germline (reference sequence). Trimming took 5 bases from V and 7 from J, leaving 17 bases between them. This CDR3 has 13 amino acids. The CDR3 here is CSAGEPGIGEAFF. The CDR3 DNA follows: TGCAGTGCTGGTGAACCGGGAATAGGTGAAGCTTTCTTT.

The genes are TRBV18 and TRBJ2-7, with TRBD1 matching 9 bases. V gave up 5 bases and J gave up 2 bases; unmatched junction bases: 7. Germline V gene data show CDR1 as KGHSH and CDR2 as LQKENI. This CDR3 is built from 15 residues. CDR3 sequence reads: CASSTTGGEPYEQYF. CDR3 sequence (DNA): TGTGCCAGCTCAACCACAGGGGGCGAGCCCTACGAGCAGTACTTC.

The chain links TRBV19 to TRBJ2-1, with 8 bases that match TRBD2. There are 14 residues in the CDR3. V gave up 4 bases and J gave up 8 bases; unmatched junction bases: 7. CDR1 LNHDA and CDR2 SQIVND come from the germline V gene (reference sequence). In DNA, the CDR3 is TGTGCCAGTAGTAACGGGAGGGGGGTCGATGAGCAGTTCTTC. This gives the protein CASSNGRGVDEQFF.

The chain joins TRBV15 to TRBJ1-5; possible D gene TRBD1, 6 bases. CDR1 and CDR2 (germline): LNHNV, YYDKDF (reference sequence). The CDR3 runs 17 residues. Trimming took off 0 bases at V and 3 bases at J, with 15 bases between the two ends. The CDR3 is CATSRDGRGGTNQPQHF. The CDR3 bases are TGTGCCACCAGCAGAGATGGGAGGGGGGGCACCAATCAGCCCCAGCATTTT. The variable domain in full, completed from reference TRBV15 and TRBJ1-5, reads DAMVIQNPRYQVTQFGKPVTLSCSQTLNHNVMYWYQQKSSQAPKLLFHYYDKDFNNEADTPDNFQSRRPNTSFCFLDIRSPGLGDTAMYLCATSRDGRGGTNQPQHFGDGTRLSIL.

V and J are TRBV27 and TRBJ1-2; 9 positions match TRBD1. The CDR3 covers 14 residues. Germline trimming cut 6 bases from V and 0 bases from J; bases unmatched to any gene: 2. Germline V CDR1 and CDR2: MNHEY, SMNVEV (reference sequence). The CDR3 spells CASRGQGANYGYTF. The DNA of the CDR3 is TGTGCCAGCAGGGGACAGGGAGCTAACTATGGCTACACCTTC.

The chain has TRBV18 and TRBJ2-5; D perhaps matches TRBD2 (6 bases). V lost 4 bases to trimming and J lost 1 base, with 7 bases between them. Germline CDR1 reads KGHSH; CDR2 reads LQKENI. The CDR3 spans 13 residues. The CDR3 DNA reads TGTGCCAGCTCACGCGGGACCCAAGAGACCCAGTACTTC. As protein: CASSRGTQETQYF.

The chain links TRBV19 to TRBJ2-7, with TRBD1 matching 9 bases. Looked up from germline, CDR1 is LNHDA and CDR2 is SQIVND (reference sequence). J lost 4 bases, V lost 5 bases, and 6 bases had no gene match. CDR3 size: 14 residues. This chain's CDR3 is CASSSGQGLYEQYF. The CDR3 region has the DNA TGTGCCAGTAGTTCCGGACAGGGGTTGTACGAGCAGTACTTC. Full variable domain (remainder filled in from reference TRBV19 and TRBJ2-7): DGGITQSPKYLFRKEGQNVTLSCEQNLNHDAMYWYRQDPGQGLRLIYYSQIVNDFQKGDIAEGYSVSREKKESFPLTVTSAQKNPTAFYLCASSSGQGLYEQYFGPGTRLTVT.

The rearrangement uses TRBV2 and TRBJ1-1; D uncertain. V was pared by 1 base and J by 0 bases, with 9 bases between. Germline V lookup: CDR1 SNHLY, CDR2 FYNNEI. The CDR3 extends over 15 amino acids. In DNA, the CDR3 is TGTGCCAGCAGTGAAGATCAAACTATGAACACTGAAGCTTTCTTT. Its translation: CASSEDQTMNTEAFF.

The chain links TRBV19 to TRBJ1-4; D gene uncertain. The CDR3 sequence is 15 residues long. Per the germline V gene, CDR1 is LNHDA and CDR2 is SQIVND (reference sequence). V lost 4 bases, J lost 6 bases, and 15 bases lay in between. As DNA, the CDR3 is TGTGCCAGTAGTAGCGGACTTTTAAGGCATGAAAAACTGTTTTTT. Translating gives CASSSGLLRHEKLFF.

The genes are TRBV5-1 and TRBJ1-6, with unresolved D. CDR1 and CDR2 (germline): SGHRS, YFSETQ. This CDR3 contains 14 residues. The ends were cut back, 0 bases at V and 9 bases at J, with 10 bases in the middle. The CDR3 DNA is TGCGCCAGCAGCTTGGACGGGTTAGGTTCACCCCTCCACTTT. The encoded protein is CASSLDGLGSPLHF.

The chain joins TRBV6-6 to TRBJ2-2; 10 bases map to TRBD1. V was clipped by 9 bases and J by 5 bases; unmatched bases: 9. CDR3 length: 15 amino acids. Germline CDR1 is MNHNY and CDR2 is SVGAGI (reference sequence). CDR3 DNA: TGTGCCAGTGTTCCGGGACAGGGGATTACCGGGGAGCTGTTTTTT. Amino acid sequence: CASVPGQGITGELFF.

This clone was counted once. V is TRBV13 and J is TRBJ1-4; D is unclear. Germline values: CDR1 PRHDT, CDR2 FYEKMQ (reference sequence). Trimming left V 3 bases short and J 7 bases short, with 15 bases between. The length of the CDR3 is 15 residues. In nucleotides, the CDR3 is TGTGCCAGCAGCTTTTTGGGCTTGGGTGGTGAAAAACTGTTTTTT. Amino acids: CASSFLGLGGEKLFF.

The rearrangement links TRBV7-2 to TRBJ2-5; D remains ambiguous. Trimming removed 5 bases from V and 0 bases from J, with 22 bases in between. Germline V gives CDR1 SGHTA, CDR2 FQGNSA. This CDR3 has 18 amino acids. This chain's CDR3 is CASSLLGVGSLYQETQYF. CDR3 nucleotide sequence: TGTGCCAGCAGCCTCCTGGGTGTGGGTAGCCTATACCAAGAGACCCAGTACTTC.

The V call is TRBV27, the J call TRBJ2-7; maybe TRBD2 (6 bases). Germline V gives CDR1 MNHEY, CDR2 SMNVEV (reference sequence). The ends were cut back, 5 bases at V and 5 bases at J, with 37 bases in the middle. The CDR3 runs to 21 residues. The CDR3, as DNA: TGTGCCAGCAGTGTTAAACGTGGTCTCACCCTCGCCCACCGGGAGCGACACGAGCAGTACTTC. It translates to CASSVKRGLTLAHRERHEQYF.

The gene calls are TRBV19 and TRBJ1-4; D remains ambiguous. The CDR3 sequence is 12 residues long. Germline values: CDR1 LNHDA, CDR2 SQIVND (reference sequence). Trimming stripped 5 bases from V and 11 bases from J, with 12 bases between. CDR3 sequence reads: CASSLRDGKLFF. In nucleotides, the CDR3 is TGTGCCAGTAGTCTCCGAGACGGGAAACTGTTTTTT.

CDR3 sequence reads: CASSPRTRRETQYF. The CDR3, as DNA: TGCGCCAGCAGCCCAAGGACTAGAAGAGAGACCCAGTACTTC. The chain couples TRBV5-1 to TRBJ2-5, with 7 bases that match TRBD2. Germline trimming cut 4 bases from V and 4 bases from J; bases unmatched to any gene: 7. Germline V gene sequence: CDR1 SGHRS, CDR2 YFSETQ. CDR3 size: 14 residues.